This entry lists 5 T cell receptor beta chains sequenced from one sample in a study of spatial heterogeneity in lung cancer. As to time point: sample taken at primary tumor resection. The sequenced material consisted of unsorted whole RNA from tumor, nontumor lung or frozen PBMC. TCRdb reanalysed the 5' RACE reads using MiXCR and keeps one entry per CDR3 protein. The table lists roughly 7,000 distinct CDR3 sequences, roughly 6.4% of them singletons. The sample consisted of PBMCs, taken at surgery. These receptors were taken from a male donor with early-stage non-small cell lung cancer.

As regards this clonotype: This beta chain appears as a stray read in a library generated for alpha chains; its size is not informative. This sequence joins TRBV20-1 and TRBJ2-7, with TRBD2 matching 9 bases. CDR3 length: 14 amino acids. With 6 bases clipped from V and 6 bases from J, the junction kept 12 bases outside the gene matches. Germline CDR1 and CDR2: DFQATT and SNEGSKA (reference sequence). This chain's CDR3 is CSALGQELAGEQYF. CDR3 sequence (DNA): TGCAGTGCACTAGGACAGGAACTAGCGGGCGAGCAGTACTTC.

Details on this clonotype: Because this beta chain is a stray read in a library intended to capture alpha chains, its abundance should not be given much weight. The chain has TRBV24-1 and TRBJ2-2, with D perhaps TRBD1 (5 bases). The ends were cut back, 3 bases at V and 6 bases at J, with 16 bases in the middle. CDR3 length: 16 residues. CDR1 is KGHDR and CDR2 is SFDVKD in the germline V gene. Here the CDR3 reads CATSDRMAGSAGELFF. CDR3 bases: TGTGCCACCAGTGATCGGATGGCAGGGTCAGCCGGGGAGCTGTTTTTT.

Points on this clonotype: This beta chain slipped into a library made for alpha chains as a stray read, so its size is not meaningful. The chain recombines TRBV3-1 with TRBJ1-1; 7 bases map to TRBD1. The CDR3 loop spans 15 amino acids. The germline V gene encodes CDR1 LGHDT and CDR2 YNNKEL (reference sequence). V lost 5 bases to trimming and J lost 1 base; unmatched junction nucleotides: 7. The chain's CDR3 is CASSIRTGGNTEAFF. The CDR3 DNA is TGTGCCAGCAGCATCCGGACAGGTGGGAACACTGAAGCTTTCTTT.

The sample holds many counts of this clonotype. This beta chain slipped into a library made for alpha chains as a stray read, so its size is not meaningful. The V gene is TRBV7-9, the J gene TRBJ1-5; 7 bases line up with TRBD1. V gave up 5 bases and J gave up 4 bases; unmatched junction bases: 11. Per germline, CDR1 SEHNR and CDR2 FQNEAQ (reference sequence). The CDR3 is 16 amino acids. The CDR3 coding sequence is TGTGCCAGCAGCGCCGCGACAGGGTTAAGGAATCAGCCCCAGCATTTT. This gives the protein CASSAATGLRNQPQHF.

Many counts were recorded for this clonotype. A library prepared for alpha chains yielded this beta chain as an off-target read; its size is of little meaning. The gene calls are TRBV6-6 and TRBJ2-1, with 12 bases fitting TRBD2. The junction had 5 bases not matched to a gene; V was cut back by 2 bases and J by 9 bases. The CDR3 spans 15 residues. From germline, CDR1 is MNHNY and CDR2 SVGAGI (reference sequence). The CDR3 DNA reads as TGTGCCAGCAGTTACCGACTAGCGGGAGTAGGTGAGCAGTTCTTC. It translates to CASSYRLAGVGEQFF.